Listed below are T cell receptor beta chains from one sample, sequenced in a study of blood T cell repertoires in COVID-19. Clones were sequenced by immunoSEQ multiplex PCR, and TCRdb holds only the in-frame ones, with some missing. The repertoire holds 250,000 to 300,000 clones, with roughly 85% as singletons. Sequencing was done on a sample of peripheral blood. Source of these receptors: a man in his fifties or sixties with active or convalescent COVID-19. CDR3s include the opening cysteine and the closing phenylalanine or tryptophan. Fields, in order: clone size, J gene, D gene, V gene, CDR3 protein, CDR3 DNA. The D gene is left open where the match is weak. The size of a clone is reported for some rows only, either as once, few or many, or as a class for expanded clones.

abundance: NA
j_gene: TRBJ1-1
d_gene: TRBD1
v_gene: TRBV29-1
CDR3aa: CSVYLQGAEAFF
CDR3nt: TGCAGCGTATATCTCCAGGGGGCTGAAGCTTTCTTT

abundance: few
j_gene: TRBJ1-1
d_gene: NA
v_gene: TRBV4-1
CDR3aa: CASSQDRETEAFF
CDR3nt: TGCGCCAGCAGCCAAGATAGGGAGACTGAAGCTTTCTTT

abundance: NA
j_gene: TRBJ2-1
d_gene: NA
v_gene: TRBV12-3/TRBV12-4
CDR3aa: CASSLSGEQFF
CDR3nt: TGTGCCAGCAGCCTTAGCGGTGAGCAGTTCTTC

abundance: NA
j_gene: TRBJ2-1
d_gene: TRBD2
v_gene: TRBV4-2
CDR3aa: CASSQGLAGGNEQFF
CDR3nt: TGTGCCAGCAGCCAAGGACTAGCGGGAGGCAATGAGCAGTTCTTC

abundance: NA
j_gene: TRBJ2-1
d_gene: TRBD2
v_gene: TRBV7-3
CDR3aa: CASSSSGRGYNEQFF
CDR3nt: TGTGCCAGCAGCTCTAGCGGGAGAGGCTACAATGAGCAGTTCTTC

abundance: NA
j_gene: TRBJ1-1
d_gene: NA
v_gene: TRBV4-2
CDR3aa: CASSQLGREGTEAFF
CDR3nt: TGTGCCAGCAGCCAATTGGGCAGGGAAGGGACTGAAGCTTTCTTT

abundance: NA
j_gene: TRBJ1-2
d_gene: NA
v_gene: TRBV30
CDR3aa: CAWGEDYYGYTF
CDR3nt: TGTGCCTGGGGGGAGGACTACTATGGCTACACCTTC

abundance: NA
j_gene: TRBJ2-5
d_gene: TRBD2
v_gene: TRBV7-9
CDR3aa: CASTSSRTSGSETQYF
CDR3nt: TGTGCCAGCACCTCGTCCAGGACTAGCGGGAGTGAGACCCAGTACTTC

abundance: few
j_gene: TRBJ1-2
d_gene: TRBD1
v_gene: TRBV5-1
CDR3aa: CASSFGTVFGYTF
CDR3nt: TGCGCCAGCAGCTTCGGGACAGTCTTCGGCTACACCTTC

abundance: few
j_gene: TRBJ2-7
d_gene: TRBD2
v_gene: TRBV12-3/TRBV12-4
CDR3aa: CASSLAGSYEQYF
CDR3nt: TGTGCCAGCAGCCTAGCGGGAAGCTACGAGCAGTACTTC

abundance: NA
j_gene: TRBJ1-2
d_gene: NA
v_gene: TRBV27
CDR3aa: CASSYRGGQGGYTF
CDR3nt: TGTGCCAGCAGTTATAGGGGGGGCCAAGGGGGCTACACCTTC

abundance: NA
j_gene: TRBJ1-3
d_gene: NA
v_gene: TRBV3-1/TRBV3-2
CDR3aa: CASSQLGGSGNTIYF
CDR3nt: TGTGCCAGCAGCCAATTAGGGGGAAGTGGAAACACCATATATTTT

abundance: once
j_gene: TRBJ2-3
d_gene: NA
v_gene: TRBV7-9
CDR3aa: CASSLSPGGNVITDTQYF
CDR3nt: TGTGCCAGCAGCTTGAGTCCCGGCGGCAATGTAATCACAGATACGCAGTATTTT

abundance: NA
j_gene: TRBJ2-7
d_gene: TRBD1
v_gene: TRBV18
CDR3aa: CASSRAGGEYEQYF
CDR3nt: TGTGCCAGCTCACGGGCAGGGGGAGAGTACGAGCAGTACTTC

abundance: NA
j_gene: TRBJ1-5
d_gene: NA
v_gene: TRBV28
CDR3aa: CASSSIIGGRDNQPQHF
CDR3nt: TGTGCCAGCAGTTCTATTATTGGGGGCAGGGACAATCAGCCCCAGCATTTT

abundance: NA
j_gene: TRBJ1-2
d_gene: NA
v_gene: TRBV28
CDR3aa: CASSLGDITGYTF
CDR3nt: TGTGCCAGCAGTCTGGGGGACATAACCGGCTACACCTTC

abundance: NA
j_gene: TRBJ2-7
d_gene: NA
v_gene: TRBV11-2
CDR3aa: CASSSYSSGASYEQYF
CDR3nt: TGTGCCAGCAGCTCATACTCGTCGGGAGCCTCCTACGAGCAGTACTTC

abundance: NA
j_gene: TRBJ1-2
d_gene: TRBD1
v_gene: TRBV7-8
CDR3aa: CASSPGTGSFSYGYTF
CDR3nt: TGTGCCAGCAGCCCGGGGACAGGGTCCTTCAGCTATGGCTACACCTTC

abundance: NA
j_gene: TRBJ1-3
d_gene: NA
v_gene: TRBV19
CDR3aa: CASSESSGNTIYF
CDR3nt: TGTGCCAGCAGCGAGAGCTCTGGAAACACCATATATTTT

abundance: NA
j_gene: TRBJ1-5
d_gene: NA
v_gene: TRBV19
CDR3aa: CASSIPDMRLAQHF
CDR3nt: TGTGCCAGTAGTATCCCGGACATGCGTCTAGCCCAGCATTTT

abundance: NA
j_gene: TRBJ2-3
d_gene: TRBD2
v_gene: TRBV7-3
CDR3aa: CASSQKVSGLAGGRRDTQYF
CDR3nt: TGTGCCAGCAGCCAAAAAGTTTCCGGACTAGCGGGAGGGCGGAGAGATACGCAGTATTTT

abundance: few
j_gene: TRBJ2-4
d_gene: NA
v_gene: TRBV3-1/TRBV3-2
CDR3aa: CASSQGSGPKNIQYF
CDR3nt: TGTGCCAGCAGCCAAGGATCAGGCCCCAAAAACATTCAGTACTTC

abundance: NA
j_gene: TRBJ2-1
d_gene: NA
v_gene: TRBV18
CDR3aa: CASSHPVESPSNGAFF
CDR3nt: TGTGCCAGCTCCCACCCCGTGGAGTCCCCGTCCAATGGTGCGTTCTTC

abundance: NA
j_gene: TRBJ1-3
d_gene: NA
v_gene: TRBV20-1
CDR3aa: CSASLGSRVPDTIYF
CDR3nt: TGCAGTGCTAGTTTGGGCAGCAGGGTCCCTGACACCATATATTTT

abundance: NA
j_gene: TRBJ2-1
d_gene: TRBD2
v_gene: TRBV5-4
CDR3aa: CASSGASGYNEQFF
CDR3nt: TGTGCCAGCAGCGGGGCTAGCGGTTACAATGAGCAGTTCTTC

abundance: NA
j_gene: TRBJ2-7
d_gene: NA
v_gene: TRBV5-6
CDR3aa: CASSLYLAVYEQYF
CDR3nt: TGTGCCAGCAGCTTGTATTTAGCTGTCTACGAGCAGTACTTC

abundance: once
j_gene: TRBJ1-4
d_gene: NA
v_gene: TRBV4-1
CDR3aa: CASSQDRFGGQLNEKLFF
CDR3nt: TGCGCCAGCAGCCAAGACCGGTTCGGAGGACAGCTTAATGAAAAACTGTTTTTT

abundance: NA
j_gene: TRBJ1-5
d_gene: TRBD1
v_gene: TRBV28
CDR3aa: CASSYPPGQGGRQPQHF
CDR3nt: TGTGCCAGCAGTTATCCCCCAGGACAGGGAGGGAGGCAGCCCCAGCATTTT

abundance: NA
j_gene: TRBJ1-4
d_gene: TRBD1
v_gene: TRBV30
CDR3aa: CACLTGGSGKLFF
CDR3nt: TGTGCCTGCTTGACAGGGGGCTCTGGAAAACTGTTTTTT

abundance: NA
j_gene: TRBJ1-5
d_gene: TRBD1
v_gene: TRBV2
CDR3aa: CASSEGAVQPQHF
CDR3nt: TGTGCCAGCAGCGAGGGGGCCGTTCAGCCCCAGCATTTT

abundance: NA
j_gene: TRBJ2-7
d_gene: NA
v_gene: TRBV5-1
CDR3aa: CASSPQGAGEQYF
CDR3nt: TGCGCCAGCAGTCCCCAAGGTGCCGGGGAGCAGTACTTC

abundance: NA
j_gene: TRBJ1-6
d_gene: NA
v_gene: TRBV7-9
CDR3aa: CASSPRSGTGGSPLHF
CDR3nt: TGTGCCAGCAGCCCCCGGTCGGGTACGGGGGGGTCACCCCTCCACTTT

abundance: once
j_gene: TRBJ2-5
d_gene: TRBD2
v_gene: TRBV24-1
CDR3aa: CATSHPSGKETQYF
CDR3nt: TGTGCCACCAGTCACCCTAGCGGGAAAGAGACCCAGTACTTC

abundance: NA
j_gene: TRBJ2-3
d_gene: TRBD1
v_gene: TRBV19
CDR3aa: CASSPPPGTGTFDTQYF
CDR3nt: TGTGCCAGTAGTCCCCCACCCGGGACAGGGACTTTCGATACGCAGTATTTT

abundance: NA
j_gene: TRBJ1-2
d_gene: NA
v_gene: TRBV27
CDR3aa: CASSPSPRAGYTF
CDR3nt: TGTGCCAGCAGTCCCAGTCCCAGGGCCGGCTACACCTTC

abundance: NA
j_gene: TRBJ2-2
d_gene: NA
v_gene: TRBV5-1
CDR3aa: CASSLGARDTGELFF
CDR3nt: TGCGCCAGCAGCTTGGGGGCGCGGGACACCGGGGAGCTGTTTTTT

abundance: NA
j_gene: TRBJ1-2
d_gene: NA
v_gene: TRBV5-4
CDR3aa: CASSLGGREGYGYTF
CDR3nt: TGTGCCAGCAGCTTGGGAGGGCGAGAAGGCTATGGCTACACCTTC

abundance: NA
j_gene: TRBJ1-5
d_gene: NA
v_gene: TRBV2
CDR3aa: CASRYTNQPQHF
CDR3nt: TGTGCCAGCAGATACACCAATCAGCCCCAGCATTTT

abundance: NA
j_gene: TRBJ2-7
d_gene: NA
v_gene: TRBV7-6
CDR3aa: CASSYDYTYEQYF
CDR3nt: TGTGCCAGCAGCTACGACTACACCTACGAGCAGTACTTC

abundance: once
j_gene: TRBJ2-5
d_gene: TRBD2
v_gene: TRBV7-9
CDR3aa: CASSQSGSAETQYF
CDR3nt: TGTGCCAGCAGCCAAAGCGGGAGTGCGGAGACCCAGTACTTC

abundance: once
j_gene: TRBJ1-4
d_gene: NA
v_gene: TRBV7-2
CDR3aa: CASRRGATNEKLFF
CDR3nt: TGTGCCAGCAGACGAGGAGCAACTAATGAAAAACTGTTTTTT

abundance: NA
j_gene: TRBJ2-5
d_gene: TRBD1
v_gene: TRBV14
CDR3aa: CASSQGQGFRETQYF
CDR3nt: TGTGCCAGCAGCCAAGGACAGGGGTTCCGAGAGACCCAGTACTTC

abundance: NA
j_gene: TRBJ2-5
d_gene: TRBD2
v_gene: TRBV20-1
CDR3aa: CSASRAGGRGTQYF
CDR3nt: TGCAGTGCTAGTCGGGCGGGAGGGCGCGGGACCCAGTACTTC

abundance: once
j_gene: TRBJ2-7
d_gene: TRBD2
v_gene: TRBV19
CDR3aa: CASSAQLAPYEQYF
CDR3nt: TGTGCCAGTAGTGCCCAACTAGCGCCCTACGAGCAGTACTTC

abundance: NA
j_gene: TRBJ1-2
d_gene: NA
v_gene: TRBV3-1/TRBV3-2
CDR3aa: CASSLQGWDYGYTF
CDR3nt: TGTGCCAGCAGCCTACAGGGTTGGGACTATGGCTACACCTTC

abundance: NA
j_gene: TRBJ1-2
d_gene: NA
v_gene: TRBV19
CDR3aa: CASYLTDRGYTF
CDR3nt: TGTGCCAGTTACCTGACAGATCGGGGCTACACCTTC

abundance: NA
j_gene: TRBJ2-7
d_gene: NA
v_gene: TRBV12-3/TRBV12-4
CDR3aa: CASSFGLYEQYF
CDR3nt: TGTGCCAGCAGTTTTGGGCTCTACGAGCAGTACTTC

abundance: NA
j_gene: TRBJ1-1
d_gene: NA
v_gene: TRBV23-1
CDR3aa: CASSDSTANTEAFF
CDR3nt: TGCGCCAGCAGTGACTCGACAGCGAACACTGAAGCTTTCTTT

abundance: NA
j_gene: TRBJ2-6
d_gene: NA
v_gene: TRBV7-2
CDR3aa: CASSLFRGGTGANVLTF
CDR3nt: TGTGCCAGCAGCTTATTTCGTGGGGGCACTGGGGCCAACGTCCTGACTTTC

abundance: NA
j_gene: TRBJ2-5
d_gene: NA
v_gene: TRBV2
CDR3aa: CASSEAPGVETQYF
CDR3nt: TGTGCCAGCAGTGAAGCCCCGGGAGTAGAGACCCAGTACTTC

abundance: NA
j_gene: TRBJ1-5
d_gene: NA
v_gene: TRBV27
CDR3aa: CASSTGWFQPQHF
CDR3nt: TGTGCCAGCAGTACAGGGTGGTTTCAGCCCCAGCATTTT

abundance: NA
j_gene: TRBJ2-6
d_gene: TRBD2
v_gene: TRBV3-1/TRBV3-2
CDR3aa: CASSHVPGTTGANVLTF
CDR3nt: TGTGCCAGCAGCCATGTCCCAGGGACTACAGGGGCCAACGTCCTGACTTTC

abundance: NA
j_gene: TRBJ2-3
d_gene: TRBD1
v_gene: TRBV19
CDR3aa: CASRRPGQGADTQYF
CDR3nt: TGTGCCAGTAGGAGACCGGGACAGGGGGCCGATACGCAGTATTTT

abundance: NA
j_gene: TRBJ1-2
d_gene: NA
v_gene: TRBV19
CDR3aa: CASSKNGIQTANYGYTF
CDR3nt: TGTGCCAGTAGTAAAAACGGGATTCAAACGGCTAACTATGGCTACACCTTC

abundance: NA
j_gene: TRBJ2-3
d_gene: TRBD2
v_gene: TRBV7-2
CDR3aa: CASSGTSGSGDTQYF
CDR3nt: TGTGCCAGCAGCGGGACTAGCGGGAGTGGAGATACGCAGTATTTT

abundance: NA
j_gene: TRBJ2-7
d_gene: NA
v_gene: TRBV11-2
CDR3aa: CASSAGARERGEQYF
CDR3nt: TGTGCCAGCAGCGCCGGGGCACGGGAGAGGGGCGAGCAGTACTTC

abundance: NA
j_gene: TRBJ2-3
d_gene: TRBD2
v_gene: TRBV19
CDR3aa: CASSIASGSSTDTQYF
CDR3nt: TGTGCCAGTAGTATAGCTAGCGGGTCTAGCACAGATACGCAGTATTTT

abundance: NA
j_gene: TRBJ2-1
d_gene: NA
v_gene: TRBV9
CDR3aa: CASSVATNPNEQFF
CDR3nt: TGTGCCAGCAGCGTAGCTACTAACCCCAATGAGCAGTTCTTC

abundance: NA
j_gene: TRBJ1-1
d_gene: NA
v_gene: TRBV28
CDR3aa: CASHPRGQITEAFF
CDR3nt: TGTGCCAGCCACCCCCGTGGGCAGATCACTGAAGCTTTCTTT

abundance: NA
j_gene: TRBJ2-3
d_gene: TRBD2
v_gene: TRBV12-5
CDR3aa: CASGFDTSGRRNTQYF
CDR3nt: TGTGCTAGTGGTTTCGACACTAGCGGGAGAAGGAATACGCAGTATTTT